Below are 17 T cell receptor beta chains sequenced from a single sample in a study of blood T cell repertoires in COVID-19 (dated by TCRdb to 2019 to 2021). The library was made by the immunoSEQ multiplex PCR assay. TCRdb's version of the immuneACCESS table is confined to in-frame rearrangements and falls short of the full clone set. An unresolved V gene accounts for under half of the shortfall where checked; the remainder is of unknown origin. This sample has about 350,000 clones in its table, and more than 75% of those were observed once. Around 3.5% of the sample is taken by the ten largest. Sequencing used peripheral blood. These receptors were collected from a woman aged 18-29 years who had recovered from COVID-19.

The CDR3 protein is CASSSANRWASRSTDTQYF. The CDR3 nucleotides read TGTGCCAGCAGTTCCGCTAACCGCTGGGCTAGCCGAAGCACAGATACGCAGTATTTT. The chain employs TRBV27 and TRBJ2-3; TRBD2 is a possible D gene (5 bases). This CDR3 has 19 residues. Germline CDR1 MNHEY, CDR2 SMNVEV (reference sequence). Deletions cut 4 bases from V and 0 bases from J, with 23 bases between.

The chain recombines TRBV4-1 with TRBJ2-5, with a possible D match to TRBD2 (6 bases). The CDR3 totals 15 residues. V was cut by 0 bases and J by 2 bases, with 10 bases left in between. The germline V gene encodes CDR1 MGHRA and CDR2 YSYEKL. CDR3 in amino acids: CASSQDPSGQETQYF. CDR3 DNA sequence: TGCGCCAGCAGCCAAGATCCCAGCGGGCAAGAGACCCAGTACTTC.

The chain carries TRBV6-2 or TRBV6-3 and TRBJ2-7, with D hard to call. Trimming removed 0 bases at V and 0 bases at J, with 6 bases between. This CDR3 has 14 residues. Germline assignment: CDR1 MNHEY and CDR2 SVGEGT. CDR3 loop: CASSYSPSSYEQYV. CDR3 DNA sequence: TGTGCCAGCAGTTACTCGCCTAGCTCCTACGAGCAGTACGTC.

This chain's CDR3 is CASVPQGENRYGYTF. The CDR3, as DNA: TGTGCCAGTGTCCCCCAGGGGGAGAATCGCTATGGCTACACCTTC. The rearrangement joins TRBV19 to TRBJ1-2; 7 positions agree with TRBD1. The trim removed 8 bases at V and 4 bases at J, leaving 13 bases unmatched. Germline V gene data show CDR1 as LNHDA and CDR2 as SQIVND (reference sequence). The CDR3 has 15 amino acids.

This clone was seen ten or more times. The chain has TRBV7-9 and TRBJ1-1; 7 bases map to TRBD1. The CDR3 loop spans 15 amino acids. CDR1 is SEHNR and CDR2 is FQNEAQ in the germline V gene (reference sequence). Trimming removed 4 bases from V and 0 bases from J; junction bases left unmatched: 5. DNA of the CDR3: TGTGCCAGCAGCTATCCGGGACAGATGAACACTGAAGCTTTCTTT. Protein sequence: CASSYPGQMNTEAFF.

The CDR3 loop is CASSTRTKSETQYF. The CDR3, as DNA: TGTGCCAGCAGTACAAGGACTAAATCAGAGACCCAGTACTTC. The chain carries TRBV27 and TRBJ2-5; possibly TRBD2 for D (6 bases). V was cut by 5 bases and J by 4 bases, with 14 bases left in between. CDR3 length equals 14 residues. Per the germline V gene, CDR1 is MNHEY and CDR2 is SMNVEV (reference sequence).

The chain employs TRBV27 and TRBJ1-2, with 8 bases identical to TRBD1. The trim removed 7 bases at V and 4 bases at J, leaving 5 bases unmatched. This CDR3 region has 13 residues. The germline V gene has CDR1 MNHEY and CDR2 SMNVEV (reference sequence). CDR3 sequence: CASTGQGSYGYTF. CDR3 coding DNA: TGTGCCAGCACCGGACAGGGATCCTATGGCTACACCTTC.

The rearrangement joins TRBV28 to TRBJ1-2; tentative D call: TRBD1 (6 bases). This CDR3 region has 13 residues. V gave up 3 bases and J gave up 6 bases, with 11 bases separating them. From germline, CDR1 is MDHEN and CDR2 SYDVKM. The CDR3 nucleotides read TGTGCCAGCAGTTTGTCAGGGGCTCATGGCTACACCTTC. Its translation is CASSLSGAHGYTF.

J is TRBJ2-1 and V is TRBV29-1; no clear D gene. CDR1 is SQVTM, CDR2 ANQGSEA, per germline. This CDR3 is built from 15 residues. Trimming removed 2 bases from V and 0 bases from J, with 11 bases in between. The CDR3 protein is CSVELGDSSYNEQFF. In nucleotides, the CDR3 is TGCAGCGTTGAACTGGGCGATAGCTCCTACAATGAGCAGTTCTTC.

The chain carries TRBV5-1 and TRBJ2-3; D uncertain. There are 14 residues in the CDR3. CDR1 SGHRS and CDR2 YFSETQ come from the germline V gene. V lost 2 bases and J lost 2, with 9 bases in between. CDR3 amino acids: CASSFQADTDTQYF. DNA for the CDR3: TGCGCCAGCAGCTTCCAGGCCGACACAGATACGCAGTATTTT.

The chain combines TRBV7-6 with TRBJ2-3, with TRBD2 matching 8 bases. V dropped 2 bases and J dropped 6; count of bases not matched to a gene: 7. This CDR3 contains 15 residues. Germline CDR1 reads SGHVS; CDR2 reads FNYEAQ. CDR3 residues: CASSLWREVVDTQYF. The CDR3 DNA reads TGTGCCAGCAGCTTATGGCGGGAGGTCGTGGATACGCAGTATTTT. Full variable domain (outside the CDR3, taken from reference TRBV7-6 and TRBJ2-3): GAGVSQSPRYKVTKRGQDVALRCDPISGHVSLYWYRQALGQGPEFLTYFNYEAQQDKSGLPNDRFSAERPEGSISTLTIQRTEQRDSAMYRCASSLWREVVDTQYFGPGTRLTVL.

The chain couples TRBV5-4 to TRBJ1-6, with a tentative D call TRBD1 (5 bases). This CDR3 has 15 amino acids. Trimming removed 1 base at V and 2 bases at J, with 7 bases between. Germline V gene lookup returns CDR1 SGHNT and CDR2 YYREEE (reference sequence). The CDR3 DNA reads as TGTGCCAGCAGCTTGAGCAGGGCCTATAATTCACCCCTCCACTTT. Protein sequence: CASSLSRAYNSPLHF.

CDR3: CASSLGAGSYNEQFF. CDR3 sequence (DNA): TGTGCCAGCAGCTTAGGAGCGGGATCCTACAATGAGCAGTTCTTC. The chain is built from TRBV13 and TRBJ2-1, with 7 bases that match TRBD2. The germline V gene encodes CDR1 PRHDT and CDR2 FYEKMQ (reference sequence). The CDR3 covers 15 residues. V was clipped by 0 bases and J by 1 base; unmatched bases: 0.

A word on this clone: The same CDR3 is also encoded by other DNA sequences in this sample. This rearrangement joins TRBV19 to TRBJ1-2; 10 bases are shared with TRBD1. J was trimmed by 3 bases and V by 5 bases; bases with no gene match: 3. The CDR3 has 14 amino acids. Germline V gene lookup returns CDR1 LNHDA and CDR2 SQIVND (reference sequence). The CDR3 DNA follows: TGTGCCAGTAGTCCCGGGACAGGGGACTATGGCTACACCTTC. It codes for CASSPGTGDYGYTF. The whole variable domain, remainder taken from reference TRBV19 and TRBJ1-2, is DGGITQSPKYLFRKEGQNVTLSCEQNLNHDAMYWYRQDPGQGLRLIYYSQIVNDFQKGDIAEGYSVSREKKESFPLTVTSAQKNPTAFYLCASSPGTGDYGYTFGSGTRLTVV.

CDR3 protein: CASSLGGQGFNEQFF. Written as DNA, the CDR3 is TGCGCCAGCAGCTTGGGTGGACAGGGTTTCAATGAGCAGTTCTTC. V usage is TRBV5-1 and J usage is TRBJ2-1; 8 positions match TRBD1. Germline values: CDR1 SGHRS, CDR2 YFSETQ. J gave up 6 bases and V 0 bases, and 5 bases lay outside the gene matches. The CDR3 runs 15 residues.

This chain uses TRBV5-1 with TRBJ2-2; D may be TRBD2 (6 bases). Trimming cost V 2 bases and J 0 bases, with 11 bases left between them. Germline V gene sequence: CDR1 SGHRS, CDR2 YFSETQ. The CDR3 covers 16 residues. CDR3 bases: TGCGCCAGCAGCTTCCTAGCGACAACGAACACCGGGGAGCTGTTTTTT. Its protein product is CASSFLATTNTGELFF.

This chain connects TRBV7-9 to TRBJ2-1, with 9 bases lining up with TRBD2. After removal of 5 bases from V and 3 bases from J, the junction contained 8 bases not matched to a gene. The CDR3 covers 16 residues. The germline CDR1 and CDR2 sequences are SEHNR and FQNEAQ (reference sequence). CDR3 coding DNA: TGTGCCAGCAGCGCAGTTCTAGCGGGGCACTACAATGAGCAGTTCTTC. Its translation: CASSAVLAGHYNEQFF.